This entry lists 3 T cell receptor beta chains sequenced from one sample in a study of blood T cell repertoires in COVID-19. Libraries were prepared by immunoSEQ multiplex PCR; TCRdb keeps only in-frame clonotypes and omits some of them. The sample records about 110,000 clones, 70% to 90% being singletons. Sequenced material: peripheral blood. The receptors here all came from a woman aged 50 to 60 with acute or convalescent COVID-19.

V is TRBV24-1 and J is TRBJ2-1; 7 nucleotides align to TRBD2. V lost 4 bases to trimming and J lost 0 bases; unmatched junction nucleotides: 8. Germline assignment: CDR1 KGHDR and CDR2 SFDVKD. The CDR3 contains 17 residues. In DNA, the CDR3 is TGTGCCACCAGTGACTCTATAGCGGGTAGCTCCTACAATGAGCAGTTCTTC. Residues: CATSDSIAGSSYNEQFF.

V is TRBV14 and J is TRBJ2-5; a possible D gene is TRBD1 (6 bases). CDR3 size: 15 residues. Trimming took 0 bases from V and 5 from J, leaving 13 bases between them. Germline V lookup: CDR1 SGHDN, CDR2 FVKESK. CDR3 region: CASSQDSGVRETQYF. As DNA, the CDR3 is TGTGCCAGCAGCCAAGATTCAGGGGTCCGGGAGACCCAGTACTTC. Full variable domain (rest looked up from reference TRBV14 and TRBJ2-5): EAGVTQFPSHSVIEKGQTVTLRCDPISGHDNLYWYRRVMGKEIKFLLHFVKESKQDESGMPNNRFLAERTGGTYSTLKVQPAELEDSGVYFCASSQDSGVRETQYFGPGTRLLVL.

The chain is built from TRBV29-1 and TRBJ1-5; D uncertain. The CDR3 runs 13 residues. V lost 3 bases and J 7 bases, leaving 13 bases between the germline ends. The V gene's germline CDR1 is SQVTM and CDR2 ANQGSEA. CDR3 sequence: CSVDGGVGQPQHF. The CDR3 bases are TGCAGCGTTGACGGCGGGGTTGGGCAGCCCCAGCATTTT.